These 13 T cell receptor beta chains were all obtained from the same sample, sequenced in a study of blood T cells in healthy people across ages. A second roughly 6 to 12 cycle PCR used barcoded and J-beta primers. TCRdb used MiXCR to reprocess the 5' RACE reads, holding one entry per CDR3 protein. The sample contains around 800,000 distinct CDR3 sequences, around half of which appear only once. Sequenced input: blood. All receptors come from a man older than 75 in good health.

With respect to this clonotype: It may be a read error: a sequence one base away is much more abundant. The chain joins TRBV6-2 or TRBV6-3 to TRBJ2-2, with D perhaps TRBD2 (6 bases). Trimming stripped 5 bases from V and 1 base from J, with 8 bases between. CDR1 and CDR2 (germline): MNHEY, SVGEGT. This CDR3 region has 14 residues. In nucleotides, the CDR3 is TGTGCCAGCAGTGGGACTCAGAACACCGGGGAGCTGTTTTTT. Protein product: CASSGTQNTGELFF.

The gene calls are TRBV7-9 and TRBJ1-2; a possible D gene is TRBD1 (6 bases). V was pared by 3 bases and J by 0 bases, with 8 bases between. Germline lookup yields CDR1 SEHNR and CDR2 FQNEAQ (reference sequence). The CDR3 sequence is 14 residues long. CDR3 amino acids: CASSLQGTNYGYTF. The DNA for the CDR3 is TGTGCCAGCAGCTTGCAGGGGACTAACTATGGCTACACCTTC.

This clonotype was detected a few times. This sequence joins TRBV4-2 and TRBJ2-1, with 7 bases lining up with TRBD1. V shed 4 bases, J shed 9 bases, and the junction held 9 bases outside the gene matches. CDR3 length: 14 residues. Germline V gene sequence: CDR1 LGHNA, CDR2 YNFKEQ. In nucleotides, the CDR3 is TGTGCCAGCAGCCCGGACAGGCGTACGGGTGAGCAGTTCTTC. This translates into CASSPDRRTGEQFF.

In this sample, this clonotype turned up a few times. This CDR3 reads CSVGPDGHTDTQYF. The DNA of the CDR3 is TGCAGCGTGGGGCCCGACGGACACACAGATACGCAGTATTTT. This chain links TRBV29-1 with TRBJ2-3; D is possibly TRBD1 (5 bases). V was trimmed by 6 bases and J by 2 bases, leaving 15 bases between them. CDR3 length: 14 amino acids. Germline V gene data show CDR1 as SQVTM and CDR2 as ANQGSEA.

The genes are TRBV20-1 and TRBJ2-2, with TRBD2 matching over 8 bases. CDR1 is DFQATT, CDR2 SNEGSKA, per germline (reference sequence). J gave up 0 bases and V 3 bases, and 9 bases lay outside the gene matches. The CDR3 runs to 17 residues. Here the CDR3 DNA reads TGCAGTGCTAGGTTGAGCGGGGGAGACGCGAACACCGGGGAGCTGTTTTTT. Residues: CSARLSGGDANTGELFF.

The chain carries TRBV29-1 and TRBJ2-2; tentatively, D is TRBD1 (5 bases). Germline V gene data show CDR1 as SQVTM and CDR2 as ANQGSEA. This CDR3 region has 14 residues. V dropped 4 bases and J dropped 4 bases, with 13 bases sitting between them. CDR3 DNA: TGCAGCGTTGTTATAGGGGCGGCCACCGGGGAGCTGTTTTTT. It translates to CSVVIGAATGELFF.

There are a few counts of this clonotype. This sequence joins TRBV7-2 and TRBJ2-7; the D gene is possibly TRBD2 (6 bases). This CDR3 is built from 15 residues. The ends were cut back, 0 bases at V and 7 bases at J, with 16 bases in the middle. Germline-derived CDR1 and CDR2 are SGHTA and FQGNSA. As DNA, the CDR3 is TGTGCCAGCAGCTTAGCGTTAGGGGACTCTATGGAGCAGTACTTC. Residues: CASSLALGDSMEQYF.

The sample holds a few counts of this clonotype. The chain joins TRBV20-1 to TRBJ2-3; 8 positions agree with TRBD2. The CDR3 sequence is 15 residues long. V was clipped by 1 base and J by 3 bases; unmatched bases: 6. Germline V gives CDR1 DFQATT, CDR2 SNEGSKA (reference sequence). The chain's CDR3 is CSARGAGVRTDTQYF. The CDR3 coding sequence is TGCAGTGCTAGAGGAGCGGGAGTAAGGACAGATACGCAGTATTTT.

V is TRBV27 and J is TRBJ2-1, with TRBD2 identical over 11 bases. Trimming cost V 5 bases and J 10 bases; bases outside gene matches: 10. In germline, CDR1 is MNHEY, CDR2 SMNVEV (reference sequence). The CDR3 is 15 amino acids. CDR3 DNA: TGTGCCAGCAGTACTAGCGGGAGCCCCTCCTACGAGCAGTTCTTC. Translating gives CASSTSGSPSYEQFF.

This chain links TRBV9 with TRBJ2-1; 7 bases are shared with TRBD2. The J call is doubtful: the DNA matches TRBJ2-7 better. The CDR3 spans 15 residues. Germline CDR1 SGDLS, CDR2 YYNGEE. The CDR3 protein is CASSQRLATYNEQYF. CDR3 nucleotide sequence: TGTGCCAGCAGCCAGAGACTAGCCACCTACAATGAGCAGTACTTC.

V is TRBV27 and J is TRBJ2-7; 9 nucleotides agree with TRBD2. Germline V gives CDR1 MNHEY, CDR2 SMNVEV (reference sequence). The V gene end was trimmed by 5 bases and the J gene end by 2 bases; junction bases not matched to a gene: 4. The CDR3 runs 14 residues. CDR3: CASSASGKAYEQYF. The CDR3, as DNA: TGTGCCAGCAGTGCTAGCGGGAAAGCCTACGAGCAGTACTTC.

There are a few counts of this clonotype. The chain couples TRBV6-6 to TRBJ2-5; no clear D. The germline V and J ends were trimmed by 8 bases and 11 bases, with 21 bases remaining between them. Per the germline V gene, CDR1 is MNHNY and CDR2 is SVGAGI (reference sequence). The CDR3 runs to 13 residues. This CDR3 is CASSLQLNNEQYF. The CDR3 DNA reads as TGTGCCAGCTCCCTGCAGTTAAACAATGAGCAGTACTTC.

This clonotype was seen many times. The chain couples TRBV25-1 to TRBJ2-3, with 9 bases identical to TRBD2. The CDR3 sequence is 15 residues long. The J segment lost 1 base and the V segment lost 5 bases, leaving 4 bases of the junction unmatched. From germline, CDR1 is MGHDK and CDR2 SYGVNS. The CDR3 DNA reads as TGTGCCAGCAGTTTGAGGACTAGCGGCACAGATACGCAGTATTTT. Translation gives CASSLRTSGTDTQYF.